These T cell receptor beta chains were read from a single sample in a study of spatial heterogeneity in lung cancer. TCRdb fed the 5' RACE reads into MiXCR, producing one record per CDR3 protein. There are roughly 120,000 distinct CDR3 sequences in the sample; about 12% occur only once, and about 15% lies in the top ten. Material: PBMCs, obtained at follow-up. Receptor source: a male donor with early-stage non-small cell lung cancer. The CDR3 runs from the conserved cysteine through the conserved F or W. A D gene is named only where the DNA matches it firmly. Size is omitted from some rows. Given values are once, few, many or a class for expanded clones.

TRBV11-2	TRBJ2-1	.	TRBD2	CASSTLAGDILEQFF	TGTGCCAGCAGCACGCTAGCGGGGGATATCCTTGAGCAGTTCTTC
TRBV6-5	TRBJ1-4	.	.	CASSRQVGGKLFF	TGTGCCAGCAGTCGACAGGTCGGAGGAAAACTGTTTTTT
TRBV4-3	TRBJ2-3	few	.	CASSQDLSDPTDTQYF	TGCGCCAGCAGCCAAGATCTGAGCGACCCCACAGATACGCAGTATTTT
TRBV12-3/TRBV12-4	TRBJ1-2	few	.	CASSTPGYGYTF	TGTGCCAGCAGTACTCCGGGATATGGCTACACCTTC
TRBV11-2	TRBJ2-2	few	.	CASWRDTTGELFF	TGTGCCAGTTGGCGGGACACCACCGGGGAGCTGTTTTTT
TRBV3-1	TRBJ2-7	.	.	CASSHLGSRYEQYF	TGTGCCAGCAGCCATTTGGGTTCCCGGTACGAGCAGTACTTC
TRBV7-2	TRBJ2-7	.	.	CASSLGLFSYEQYF	TGTGCCAGCAGCCTAGGACTCTTCTCCTACGAGCAGTACTTC
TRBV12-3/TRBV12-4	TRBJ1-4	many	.	CASSFRGPFFEKLFF	TGTGCCAGCAGTTTCAGGGGCCCCTTCTTTGAAAAACTGTTTTTT
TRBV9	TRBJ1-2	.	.	CASSVGGAEALYGYTF	TGTGCCAGCAGCGTGGGCGGGGCAGAAGCTCTTTATGGCTACACCTTC
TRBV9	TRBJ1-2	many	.	CASSEDSAYGYTF	TGTGCCAGCAGCGAAGACAGCGCCTATGGCTACACCTTC
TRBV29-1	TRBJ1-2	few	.	CSVRTQNYGYTF	TGCAGCGTTCGCACACAGAACTATGGCTACACCTTC
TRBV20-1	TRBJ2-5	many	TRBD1	CSARGGFNRDSQYF	TGCAGTGCTAGAGGAGGGTTCAACCGGGACAGCCAGTACTTC
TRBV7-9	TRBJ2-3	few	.	CASSFQGTGTDTQYF	TGTGCCAGCAGCTTCCAGGGGACTGGCACAGATACGCAGTATTTT
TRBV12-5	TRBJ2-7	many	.	CASGPGWNEQYF	TGTGCTAGTGGTCCCGGATGGAACGAGCAGTACTTC
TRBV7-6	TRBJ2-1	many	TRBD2	CASSLRLAGGQNEQFF	TGTGCCAGCAGCCTTCGACTAGCGGGGGGGCAGAATGAGCAGTTCTTC
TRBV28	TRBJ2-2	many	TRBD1	CASSTGGDTGELFF	TGTGCCAGCAGCACAGGGGGCGATACCGGGGAGCTGTTTTTT
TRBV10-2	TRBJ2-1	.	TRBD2	CASSEISGGASYNEQFF	TGCGCCAGCAGTGAGATAAGCGGGGGGGCATCCTACAATGAGCAGTTCTTC
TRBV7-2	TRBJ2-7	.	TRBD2	CASSETMGLAGTAYEQYF	TGTGCCAGCAGCGAAACGATGGGACTAGCGGGGACCGCATACGAGCAGTACTTC
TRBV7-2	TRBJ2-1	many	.	CASSLDFSSRNEQFF	TGTGCCAGCAGCCTGGACTTCTCCTCCCGGAATGAGCAGTTCTTC
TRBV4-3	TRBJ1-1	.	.	CASSQDQNINTEAFF	TGCGCCAGCAGCCAAGATCAGAATATTAACACTGAAGCTTTCTTT
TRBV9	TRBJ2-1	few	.	CASSVVLGDEQFF	TGTGCCAGCAGCGTAGTCTTAGGGGATGAGCAGTTCTTC
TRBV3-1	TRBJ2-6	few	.	CASSQAPGRMSSGANVLTF	TGTGCCAGCAGCCAAGCGCCCGGGCGTATGTCCTCTGGGGCCAACGTCCTGACTTTC
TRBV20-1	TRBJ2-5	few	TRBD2	CSGSGLLGETQYF	TGCAGTGGTAGCGGGCTACTTGGGGAGACCCAGTACTTC
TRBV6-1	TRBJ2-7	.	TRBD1	CASREFLYRDRRSEQYF	TGTGCCAGCAGAGAATTCCTTTACCGGGACAGGAGGTCCGAGCAGTACTTC
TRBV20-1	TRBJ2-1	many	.	CSALRRGKVSYNEQFF	TGCAGTGCTTTAAGGCGGGGAAAAGTATCCTACAATGAGCAGTTCTTC
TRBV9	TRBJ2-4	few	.	CASSSRGPENIQYF	TGTGCCAGCAGCAGCAGGGGTCCTGAAAACATTCAGTACTTC
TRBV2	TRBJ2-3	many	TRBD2	CASRSGGAGTDTQYF	TGTGCCAGCAGGAGCGGGGGGGCGGGCACAGATACGCAGTATTTT
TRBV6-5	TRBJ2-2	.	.	CASRDQAGELFF	TGTGCCAGCAGGGATCAGGCCGGGGAGCTGTTTTTT
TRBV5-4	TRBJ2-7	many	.	CASSQYSIAYEQYF	TGTGCCAGCAGCCAGTACTCAATCGCCTACGAGCAGTACTTC
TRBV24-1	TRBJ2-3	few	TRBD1	CATSDRPGQGLSTDTQYF	TGTGCCACCAGTGATCGCCCGGGACAGGGGCTCAGCACAGATACGCAGTATTTT
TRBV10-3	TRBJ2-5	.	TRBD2	CAISGSGGQETQYF	TGTGCCATCAGCGGTAGCGGGGGCCAAGAGACCCAGTACTTC
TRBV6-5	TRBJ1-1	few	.	CASRKGWTVNTEAFF	TGTGCCAGCAGAAAAGGCTGGACGGTGAACACTGAAGCTTTCTTT
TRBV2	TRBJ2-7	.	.	CASSEVGMFYEQYF	TGTGCCAGCAGTGAAGTCGGGATGTTCTACGAGCAGTACTTC
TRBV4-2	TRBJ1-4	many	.	CASSQDRRVTNEKLFF	TGTGCCAGCAGCCAAGATCGGAGAGTAACTAATGAAAAACTGTTTTTT
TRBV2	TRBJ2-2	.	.	CASRAGSTNTGELFF	TGTGCCAGCAGGGCCGGGAGCACCAACACCGGGGAGCTGTTTTTT
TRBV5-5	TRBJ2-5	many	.	CASSLLVETQYF	TGTGCCAGCAGCCTCCTAGTGGAGACCCAGTACTTC
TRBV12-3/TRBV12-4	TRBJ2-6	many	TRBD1	CASSDYRGLHSGANVLTF	TGTGCCAGCAGTGATTACAGGGGCCTCCACTCTGGGGCCAACGTCCTGACTTTC
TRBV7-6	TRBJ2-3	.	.	CASSLGTPQYF	TGTGCCAGCAGCTTAGGGACCCCGCAGTATTTT
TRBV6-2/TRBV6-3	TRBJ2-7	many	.	CASTQGGYEQYF	TGTGCCAGCACCCAGGGGGGCTACGAGCAGTACTTC
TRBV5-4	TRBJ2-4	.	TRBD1	CASSPGTGKIAKNIQYF	TGTGCCAGCAGCCCAGGGACAGGGAAGATTGCCAAAAACATTCAGTACTTC
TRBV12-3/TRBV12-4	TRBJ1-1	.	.	CASSFEGSTEAFF	TGTGCCAGCAGTTTTGAGGGATCCACTGAAGCTTTCTTT
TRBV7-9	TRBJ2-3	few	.	CASSLALLGGPDTQYF	TGTGCCAGCAGCTTAGCTCTGCTGGGGGGCCCCGATACGCAGTATTTT
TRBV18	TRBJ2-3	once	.	CASSPFQGTPSTDTQYF	TGTGCCAGCTCACCGTTTCAAGGTACTCCTAGCACAGATACGCAGTATTTT
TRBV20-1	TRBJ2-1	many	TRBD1	CSAQGFEKANEQFF	TGCAGTGCACAGGGGTTTGAGAAGGCCAATGAGCAGTTCTTC
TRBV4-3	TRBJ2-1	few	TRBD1	CASSNEGALGNEQFF	TGCGCCAGCAGCAATGAGGGGGCGTTGGGAAATGAGCAGTTCTTC
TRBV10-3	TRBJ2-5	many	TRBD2	CAISESIATSGGQETQYF	TGTGCCATCAGTGAGTCGATAGCGACTAGCGGGGGCCAAGAGACCCAGTACTTC
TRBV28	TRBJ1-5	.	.	CASSLAPVKAQHF	TGTGCCAGCAGTTTAGCTCCCGTTAAGGCCCAGCATTTT
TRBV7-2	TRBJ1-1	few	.	CASSSSFTGEAFF	TGTGCCAGCAGCTCAAGCTTCACGGGGGAAGCTTTCTTT
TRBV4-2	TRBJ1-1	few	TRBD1	CASSQGGGQLNTEAFF	TGTGCCAGCAGCCAAGGGGGGGGACAGCTGAACACTGAAGCTTTCTTT